This entry lists 22 T cell receptor beta chains sequenced from one sample in a study of cytomegalovirus exposure and HLA in healthy donors. Libraries were prepared by immunoSEQ multiplex PCR; TCRdb keeps only in-frame clonotypes and omits some of them. The sample includes about 120,000 clones, 70% to 90% of them seen just once. Sample: PBMCs. The receptors here all came from a woman aged 18-29 years in good health and CMV-seropositive.

In this sample, this clone turned up once. The chain employs TRBV5-4 and TRBJ1-2; D perhaps matches TRBD1 (5 bases). The CDR3 has 15 residues. V was trimmed by 4 bases and J by 0 bases, leaving 13 bases between them. From germline, CDR1 is SGHNT and CDR2 YYREEE (reference sequence). The CDR3, as DNA: TGTGCCAGCAGCACCATAACAGGTTCTAACTATGGCTACACCTTC. Encoded protein: CASSTITGSNYGYTF.

The chain is built from TRBV2 and TRBJ1-1, with D uncertain. Per the germline V gene, CDR1 is SNHLY and CDR2 is FYNNEI. V lost 5 bases and J lost 10, with 11 bases in between. This CDR3 region has 11 residues. Here the CDR3 reads CASSKTPRAFF. The DNA of the CDR3 is TGTGCCAGCAGTAAAACCCCGCGAGCTTTCTTT. The full variable domain, with the rest looked up from reference TRBV2 and TRBJ1-1, is EPEVTQTPSHQVTQMGQEVILRCVPISNHLYFYWYRQILGQKVEFLVSFYNNEISEKSEIFDDQFSVERPDGSNFTLKIRSTKLEDSAMYFCASSKTPRAFFGQGTRLTVV.

V and J are TRBV29-1 and TRBJ1-1; D call uncertain. V was pared by 7 bases and J by 0 bases, with 15 bases between. Germline lookup yields CDR1 SQVTM and CDR2 ANQGSEA. This CDR3 is built from 14 residues. CDR3 DNA: TGCAGCGGGGTGTACAGCAAAATGAACACTGAAGCTTTCTTT. It translates to CSGVYSKMNTEAFF.

This clone appeared once. The chain recombines TRBV5-1 with TRBJ2-2; 14 nucleotides match TRBD2. V dropped 4 bases and J dropped 6; count of bases not matched to a gene: 5. CDR1 is SGHRS, CDR2 YFSETQ, per germline. The CDR3 totals 16 residues. DNA of the CDR3: TGCGCCAGCAGCGTCCCGGGACTAGCGGGGGCCGGGGAGCTGTTTTTT. Encoded protein: CASSVPGLAGAGELFF.

The rearrangement links TRBV5-6 to TRBJ2-1; 11 bases fit TRBD2. The V segment lost 0 bases and the J segment 1 base; nucleotides outside the gene matches: 3. The CDR3 length is 17 residues. Germline CDR1 and CDR2: SGHDT and YYEEEE. The CDR3 DNA reads as TGTGCCAGCAGCTTGGCGCCTAGCGGGGGGTCCTACAATGAGCAGTTCTTC. It is translated as CASSLAPSGGSYNEQFF.

The chain combines TRBV6-1 with TRBJ2-7; 7 bases match TRBD1. The V and J ends lost 1 base and 4 bases, in that order; junction bases with no gene match: 7. CDR3 size: 15 residues. Germline V CDR1 and CDR2: MNHNS, SASEGT. In DNA form, the CDR3 reads TGTGCCAGCAGTGAAGAGGGGGCAATGGGATACGAGCAGTACTTC. It yields the protein CASSEEGAMGYEQYF.

This clone was detected a few times. J is TRBJ1-5 and V is TRBV4-1; maybe TRBD1 (5 bases). Per germline, CDR1 MGHRA and CDR2 YSYEKL. Trimming removed 3 bases from V and 4 bases from J, with 13 bases in between. This CDR3 is 15 amino acids long. CDR3 sequence reads: CASSHATAGNQPQHF. As DNA, the CDR3 is TGCGCCAGCAGCCACGCAACTGCAGGGAATCAGCCCCAGCATTTT.

This chain joins TRBV11-2 and TRBJ2-1; D gene ambiguous. The germline V gene encodes CDR1 SGHAT and CDR2 FQNNGV. Trimming left V 4 bases short and J 7 bases short, with 8 bases between. CDR3 length equals 12 residues. CDR3 sequence: CASSSMLNEQFF. CDR3 sequence (DNA): TGTGCCAGCAGCTCCATGTTGAATGAGCAGTTCTTC.

The rearrangement joins TRBV7-3 to TRBJ2-5; 11 positions agree with TRBD2. The CDR3 spans 15 residues. Germline CDR1 and CDR2: SGHTA and FQGTGA. V gave up 3 bases and J gave up 5 bases; unmatched junction bases: 5. CDR3 coding DNA: TGTGCCAGCAGCTTTAGCGGGGGGGCCGGTGAGACCCAGTACTTC. It encodes CASSFSGGAGETQYF.

The V gene is TRBV7-2, the J gene TRBJ1-4; 7 bases agree with TRBD1. V lost 6 bases to trimming and J lost 4 bases; unmatched junction nucleotides: 5. The CDR3 covers 14 residues. The germline V gene has CDR1 SGHTA and CDR2 FQGNSA. CDR3 bases: TGTGCCAGCAGTCCGGGACAGTTTAATGAAAAACTGTTTTTT. It yields the protein CASSPGQFNEKLFF.

The rearrangement links TRBV18 to TRBJ1-2; D gene unclear. The CDR3 spans 18 residues. The V end was cut by 1 base, the J end by 2 bases, with 20 bases between. The V gene's germline CDR1 is KGHSH and CDR2 LQKENI. The CDR3 protein is CASSPRRLKGSGNYGYTF. Written as DNA, the CDR3 is TGTGCCAGCTCACCACGTCGGCTCAAGGGCTCGGGGAACTATGGCTACACCTTC.

The chain is built from TRBV9 and TRBJ2-4; D perhaps matches TRBD1 (5 bases). CDR1 and CDR2 (germline): SGDLS, YYNGEE. The V gene lost 5 bases and the J gene lost 2 bases, with 11 bases spanning the gap. The CDR3 length is 14 residues. The CDR3 sequence is CASSLGVTKNIQYF. The CDR3 coding sequence is TGTGCCAGCAGTCTAGGGGTGACCAAAAACATTCAGTACTTC.

DNA of the CDR3: TGTGCCAGTCAGGGACAGGGTAAAAACGCTGAAGCTTTCTTT. Protein product: CASQGQGKNAEAFF. This chain uses TRBV19 with TRBJ1-1; 9 bases line up with TRBD1. CDR1 and CDR2 from the germline V gene are LNHDA and SQIVND (reference sequence). Trimming took 8 bases from V and 6 from J; bases not matched to a gene: 10. This CDR3 region has 14 residues.

The V call is TRBV4-2, the J call TRBJ1-4; tentative D call: TRBD1 (6 bases). This CDR3 comprises 15 residues. Trimming stripped 2 bases from V and 0 bases from J, with 7 bases between. The germline gives CDR1 LGHNA, CDR2 YNFKEQ. The CDR3 is CASSQTGPTNEKLFF. CDR3 nucleotide sequence: TGTGCCAGCAGCCAAACAGGGCCAACTAATGAAAAACTGTTTTTT.

J is TRBJ1-5 and V is TRBV6-6; 7 nucleotides match TRBD1. V was clipped by 2 bases and J by 5 bases; unmatched bases: 9. CDR3 size: 16 residues. The germline gives CDR1 MNHNY, CDR2 SVGAGI (reference sequence). CDR3 amino acids: CASSYRDRQEHQPQHF. In DNA form, the CDR3 reads TGTGCCAGCAGTTACCGGGACAGACAAGAACATCAGCCCCAGCATTTT.

The chain uses TRBV6-1 and TRBJ1-4; the D is unclear. Germline V lookup: CDR1 MNHNS, CDR2 SASEGT. The CDR3 length is 16 residues. Between the trimmed V and J ends, which lost 0 bases and 4 bases, there was a span of 12 bases. CDR3 bases: TGTGCCAGCAGTGAAGCTCCGGGGTCGAGTAATGAAAAACTGTTTTTT. Protein: CASSEAPGSSNEKLFF.

The chain couples TRBV30 to TRBJ1-2, with D hard to call. The CDR3 is made up of 14 amino acids. From germline, CDR1 is GTSNPN and CDR2 SVGIG (reference sequence). Between the trimmed V and J ends, which lost 7 bases and 5 bases, there was a span of 20 bases. The CDR3 loop reads CALEISRPGYGYTF. CDR3 in DNA: TGTGCCTTGGAAATATCCCGGCCGGGGTATGGCTACACCTTC.

The CDR3 DNA reads as TGTGCCAGCAGTGAGAGACAGGGGGCCGGCAATCAGCCCCAGCATTTT. This encodes CASSERQGAGNQPQHF. The rearrangement links TRBV2 to TRBJ1-5; 10 bases agree with TRBD1. Germline CDR1 is SNHLY and CDR2 is FYNNEI. The CDR3 spans 16 residues. The V segment lost 3 bases and the J segment 2 bases; nucleotides outside the gene matches: 4.

This clone was found once. This chain joins TRBV2 and TRBJ2-2, with 7 bases identical to TRBD1. Trimming cost V 6 bases and J 8 bases; bases outside gene matches: 9. The CDR3 has 14 residues. Germline V gives CDR1 SNHLY, CDR2 FYNNEI. CDR3 bases: TGTGCCAGCAGAACCGGGACAGAAACGGGGGAGCTGTTTTTT. This codes for CASRTGTETGELFF.

The J gene is TRBJ2-5, the V gene TRBV19; TRBD1 aligns across 7 bases. V lost 6 bases and J lost 4; bases outside the gene matches: 11. In germline, CDR1 is LNHDA, CDR2 SQIVND (reference sequence). The CDR3 is 15 residues long. The CDR3 here is CASSSRQGGRETQYF. The CDR3, as DNA: TGTGCCAGTAGCAGTCGACAGGGTGGGAGAGAGACCCAGTACTTC.

The chain recombines TRBV2 with TRBJ1-1; no definite D call. The length of the CDR3 is 15 residues. The V gene's germline CDR1 is SNHLY and CDR2 FYNNEI. Deletions cut 2 bases from V and 8 bases from J, with 18 bases between. This chain's CDR3 is CASSETTERRREAFF. The CDR3 DNA reads TGTGCCAGCAGTGAAACCACAGAGAGACGAAGGGAAGCTTTCTTT.

The chain links TRBV5-1 to TRBJ2-1, with a weak D call TRBD1 (5 bases). This CDR3 is 16 amino acids long. The V gene's germline CDR1 is SGHRS and CDR2 YFSETQ. Trimming shortened V by 0 bases and J by 7 bases, and 17 bases separated the two germline ends. CDR3 in amino acids: CASSLAGRVFGNEQFF. CDR3 in DNA: TGCGCCAGCAGCTTGGCTGGCAGGGTGTTCGGTAATGAGCAGTTCTTC.